A selection of T cell receptor beta chains follows, all from one sample in a study of cytomegalovirus exposure and HLA in healthy donors. Clones were read by immunoSEQ multiplex PCR, and TCRdb kept only the in-frame ones, dropping some. Here the sample spans about 89,000 clones, around 84% being singletons. Source material: PBMCs. These TCRs come from a middle-aged man in good health and CMV-seropositive. Both conserved end residues are part of each CDR3. Where a row states a size, it is once, few, many or the class of an expanded clone; other rows omit it.

>TRBJ1-2|TRBV28|.
CASSSPSGTGAGYTF
>TRBJ1-1|TRBV19|.
CASSKDRPGTEAFF
>TRBJ2-5|TRBV11-2|.
CASSLSGQSQETQYF
>TRBJ2-1|TRBV11-3|.
CASSLGYRNNEQFF
>TRBJ2-3|TRBV5-1|.
CASSLELEADTQYF
>TRBJ2-7|TRBV7-8|.
CASSLGLGGTYEQYF
>TRBJ1-2|TRBV7-9|.
CASSLAAGGDGYTF
>TRBJ2-7|TRBV6-1|.
CAGGLAGSSYEQYF
>TRBJ1-5|TRBV28|.
CASSLGQGNQPQHF
>TRBJ2-5|TRBV27|once
CASGHRQGKETQYF
>TRBJ1-1|TRBV9|.
CASSAPVDRGLVNTEAFF
>TRBJ2-1|TRBV11-2|.
CASSLDSGLVYPFF
>TRBJ1-5|TRBV30|.
CAWSPTGTENQPQHF
>TRBJ2-5|TRBV19|.
CASSIGGRTQETQYF
>TRBJ2-1|TRBV5-1|few
CASSLGGGFEQFF
>TRBJ2-3|TRBV5-1|.
CASRGLSSTDTQYF
>TRBJ2-5|TRBV4-1|few
CASSPAARQETQYF
>TRBJ1-2|TRBV28|few
CASSLKGDYGYTF
>TRBJ2-2|TRBV5-1|.
CASSFRSGTGELFF
>TRBJ2-1|TRBV4-1|.
CASSGFRDTGSYNEQFF
>TRBJ1-2|TRBV10-2|.
CASRTGGPYGYTF
>TRBJ2-7|TRBV7-2|.
CASSRGTPREYF
>TRBJ2-7|TRBV9|once
CASSRWDSYEQYF
>TRBJ1-1|TRBV5-1|.
CASSLVGGFGTEAFF
>TRBJ2-1|TRBV9|.
CASSAWDRLGNEQFF
>TRBJ1-5|TRBV5-4|.
CASSLGGDKPQHF
>TRBJ2-2|TRBV7-9|.
CASSLASIAGKGFPGELFF
>TRBJ2-3|TRBV5-1|.
CASSLGGGAGTDTQYF
>TRBJ2-2|TRBV10-1|.
CASRTGGNTGELFF
>TRBJ2-7|TRBV9|.
CASSVDPGSSYEQYF
>TRBJ2-3|TRBV4-1|once
CASSQEEQGEVSSTDTQYF
>TRBJ2-1|TRBV2|.
CASSVLAGGQGEQFF
>TRBJ2-1|TRBV6-9|.
CASSRGGSSYNEQFF
>TRBJ2-1|TRBV6-1|once
CASSVMAGGLNEQFF
>TRBJ1-3|TRBV6-6|.
CASLDTSRGNTIYF
>TRBJ2-5|TRBV20-1|.
CSAIFRETQYF
>TRBJ2-7|TRBV6-1|.
CASIEGPGWDEQYF
>TRBJ2-7|TRBV5-8|.
CASSLGTRTYEQYF
>TRBJ1-4|TRBV7-9|.
CSSSHARDRNEKLFF
>TRBJ2-1|TRBV14|few
CASSLFRDSYNEQFF
>TRBJ2-7|TRBV4-2|.
CASSQGGSGGPVSYEQYF
>TRBJ1-6|TRBV6-6|few
CASSYAQLANSPLHF
>TRBJ1-1|TRBV18|.
CASSRKQSTEAFF
>TRBJ1-6|TRBV6-1|.
CASSVLALGAYNSPLHF
>TRBJ1-5|TRBV30|.
CAWRGAPGQPQHF